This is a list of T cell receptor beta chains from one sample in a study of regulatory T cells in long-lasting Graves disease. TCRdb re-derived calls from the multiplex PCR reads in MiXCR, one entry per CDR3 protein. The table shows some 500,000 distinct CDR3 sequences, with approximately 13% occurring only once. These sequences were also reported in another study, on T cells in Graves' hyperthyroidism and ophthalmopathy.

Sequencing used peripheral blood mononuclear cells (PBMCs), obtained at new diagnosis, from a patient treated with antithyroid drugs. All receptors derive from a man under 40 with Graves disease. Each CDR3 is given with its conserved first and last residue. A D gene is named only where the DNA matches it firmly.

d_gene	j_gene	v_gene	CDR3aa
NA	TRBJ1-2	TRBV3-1	CASSHKGSYGYTF
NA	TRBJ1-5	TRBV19	CASSISRDGQPQHF
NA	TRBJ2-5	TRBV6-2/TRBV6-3	CASSPGPRQETQYF
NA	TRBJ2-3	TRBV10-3	CAISESIGTDTQYF
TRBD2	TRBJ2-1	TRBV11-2	CASSLGRAGGYNEQFF
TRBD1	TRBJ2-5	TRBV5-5	CASSWTGGPWETQYF
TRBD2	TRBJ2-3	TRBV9	CASSAGLAGADTQYF
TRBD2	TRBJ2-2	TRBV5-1	CASSGAGATGELFF
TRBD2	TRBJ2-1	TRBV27	CASRTERGRLADNEQFF
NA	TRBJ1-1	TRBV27	CASSSQFPVRAFF
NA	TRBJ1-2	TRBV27	CASSFLGHNYGYTF
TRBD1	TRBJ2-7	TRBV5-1	CASSFGQGALEQYF
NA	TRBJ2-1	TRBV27	CALTSRWVYNEQFF
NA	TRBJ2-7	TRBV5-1	CASSINYEQYF
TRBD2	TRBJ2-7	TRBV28	CASSSGLAGPYEQYF
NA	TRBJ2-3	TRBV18	CASSPGTGATTDTQYF
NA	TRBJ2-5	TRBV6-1	CASSDSGLPGETQYF
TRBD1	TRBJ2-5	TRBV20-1	CSARGGAGGTQYF
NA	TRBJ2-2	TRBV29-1	CSVERGGGGAGELFF
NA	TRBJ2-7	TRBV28	CASSPAPTVTYEQYF